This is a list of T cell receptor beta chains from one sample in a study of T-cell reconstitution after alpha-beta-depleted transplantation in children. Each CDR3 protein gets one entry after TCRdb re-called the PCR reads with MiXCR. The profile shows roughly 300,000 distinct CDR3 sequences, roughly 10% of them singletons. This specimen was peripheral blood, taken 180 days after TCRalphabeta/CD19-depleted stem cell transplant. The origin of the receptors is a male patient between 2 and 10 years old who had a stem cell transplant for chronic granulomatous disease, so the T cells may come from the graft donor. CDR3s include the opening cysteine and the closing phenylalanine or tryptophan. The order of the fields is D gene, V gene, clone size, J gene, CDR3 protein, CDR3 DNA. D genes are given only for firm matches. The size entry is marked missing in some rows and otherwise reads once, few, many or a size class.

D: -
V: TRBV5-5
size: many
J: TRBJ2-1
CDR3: CASSLRYNEQFF
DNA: TGTGCCAGCAGCTTGAGGTACAATGAGCAGTTCTTC

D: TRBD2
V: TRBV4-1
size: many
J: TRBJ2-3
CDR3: CASSQDPSGRRADTQYF
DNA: TGCGCCAGCAGCCAAGATCCCAGCGGGAGGAGGGCAGATACGCAGTATTTT

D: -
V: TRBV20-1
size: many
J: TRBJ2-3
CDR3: CSAMGYGTDTQYF
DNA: TGCAGTGCTATGGGGTATGGCACAGATACGCAGTATTTT

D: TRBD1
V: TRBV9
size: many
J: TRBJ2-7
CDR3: CASSPGTGGEQYF
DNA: TGTGCCAGCAGCCCCGGGACAGGCGGCGAGCAGTACTTC

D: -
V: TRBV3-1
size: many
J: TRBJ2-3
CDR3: CASSRITGTADTQYF
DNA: TGTGCCAGCAGCCGGATAACTGGGACTGCAGATACGCAGTATTTT

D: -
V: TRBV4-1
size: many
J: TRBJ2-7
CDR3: CASSPFYARGYEQYF
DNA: TGCGCCAGCAGCCCGTTCTACGCCCGGGGGTACGAGCAGTACTTC

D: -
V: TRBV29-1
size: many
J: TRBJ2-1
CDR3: CSVEGGPSSYNEQFF
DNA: TGCAGCGTGGAGGGAGGTCCGAGCTCCTACAATGAGCAGTTCTTC

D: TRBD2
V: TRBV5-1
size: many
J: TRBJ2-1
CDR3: CASSLGSGGRGEQFF
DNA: TGCGCCAGCAGCTTGGGTAGCGGGGGGCGAGGGGAGCAGTTCTTC

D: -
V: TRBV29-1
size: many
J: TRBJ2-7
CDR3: CSAGGPYEQYF
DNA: TGCAGCGCCGGGGGCCCCTACGAGCAGTACTTC

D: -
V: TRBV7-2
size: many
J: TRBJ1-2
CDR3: CASSLDREYGYTF
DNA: TGTGCCAGCAGCTTAGACAGAGAGTATGGCTACACCTTC

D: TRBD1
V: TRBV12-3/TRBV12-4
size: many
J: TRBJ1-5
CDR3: CASSPTGGMSNQPQHF
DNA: TGTGCCAGCAGCCCTACAGGGGGCATGAGCAATCAGCCCCAGCATTTT

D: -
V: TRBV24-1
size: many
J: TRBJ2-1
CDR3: CATSDLPRWFF
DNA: TGTGCCACCAGTGATTTGCCCCGTTGGTTCTTC

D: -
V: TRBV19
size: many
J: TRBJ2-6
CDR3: CASSYTGANVLTF
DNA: TGTGCCAGTAGTTATACTGGGGCCAACGTCCTGACTTTC

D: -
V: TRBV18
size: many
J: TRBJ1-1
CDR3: CASSQLPGRTEAFF
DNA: TGTGCCAGCTCACAGCTACCGGGAAGAACTGAAGCTTTCTTT

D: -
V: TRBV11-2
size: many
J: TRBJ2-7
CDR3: CASRKGYEQYF
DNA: TGTGCCAGCAGAAAAGGCTACGAGCAGTACTTC

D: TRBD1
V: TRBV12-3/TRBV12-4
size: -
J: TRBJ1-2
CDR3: CASSLVWWPPGQKNYGYTF
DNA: TGTGCCAGCAGTTTGGTTTGGTGGCCACCGGGACAGAAGAACTATGGCTACACCTTC

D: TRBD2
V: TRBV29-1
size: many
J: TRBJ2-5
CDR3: CSVDPSGRQETQYF
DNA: TGCAGCGTTGATCCTAGCGGGAGGCAAGAGACCCAGTACTTC

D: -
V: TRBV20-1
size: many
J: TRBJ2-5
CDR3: CSARTTQETQYF
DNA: TGCAGTGCTCGGACTACCCAAGAGACCCAGTACTTC

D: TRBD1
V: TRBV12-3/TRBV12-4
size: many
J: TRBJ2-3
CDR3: CASSPQGAMTDTQYF
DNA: TGTGCCAGCAGTCCGCAGGGGGCGATGACAGATACGCAGTATTTT

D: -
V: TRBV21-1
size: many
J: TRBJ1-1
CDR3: CASSKGRGTGTEAFF
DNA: TGTGCCAGCAGCAAAGGTCGAGGGACGGGCACTGAAGCTTTCTTT

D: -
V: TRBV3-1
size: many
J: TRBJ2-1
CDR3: CASSPRLVGEQFF
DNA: TGTGCCAGCAGCCCAAGACTAGTTGGTGAGCAGTTCTTC

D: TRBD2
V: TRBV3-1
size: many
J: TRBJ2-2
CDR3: CASSRRSGGDTGELFF
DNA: TGTGCCAGCAGCCGACGGTCGGGGGGAGACACCGGGGAGCTGTTTTTT

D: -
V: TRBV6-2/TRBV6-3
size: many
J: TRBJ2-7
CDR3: CASSKKGHLYEQYF
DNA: TGTGCCAGCAGTAAGAAGGGACACCTCTACGAGCAGTACTTC

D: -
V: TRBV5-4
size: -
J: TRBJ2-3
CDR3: CASSLGRYTDTQYF
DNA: TGTGCCAGCAGCCTCGGGCGCTACACAGATACGCAGTATTTT

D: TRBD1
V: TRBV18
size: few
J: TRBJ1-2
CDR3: CASSPETGKYGYTF
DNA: TGTGCCAGCTCACCTGAGACAGGGAAGTATGGCTACACCTTC

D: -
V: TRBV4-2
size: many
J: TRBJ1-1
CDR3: CASSQDSGNTEAFF
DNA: TGTGCCAGCAGCCAAGATTCCGGGAACACTGAAGCTTTCTTT

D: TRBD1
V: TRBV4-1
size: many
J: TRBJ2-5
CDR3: CASSSPGQGIETQYF
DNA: TGCGCCAGCAGCTCTCCGGGACAGGGTATTGAGACCCAGTACTTC

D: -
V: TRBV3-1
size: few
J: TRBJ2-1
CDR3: CASSQSAWGSSYNEQFF
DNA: TGTGCCAGCAGCCAATCTGCCTGGGGTAGCTCCTACAATGAGCAGTTCTTC

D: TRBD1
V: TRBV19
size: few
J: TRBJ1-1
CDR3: CASSIQGGGYTEAFF
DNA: TGTGCCAGTAGTATACAGGGGGGGGGATACACTGAAGCTTTCTTT

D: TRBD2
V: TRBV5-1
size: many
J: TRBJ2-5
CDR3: CASSGLTSGRETQYF
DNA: TGCGCCAGCAGCGGGTTAACTAGCGGACGGGAGACCCAGTACTTC